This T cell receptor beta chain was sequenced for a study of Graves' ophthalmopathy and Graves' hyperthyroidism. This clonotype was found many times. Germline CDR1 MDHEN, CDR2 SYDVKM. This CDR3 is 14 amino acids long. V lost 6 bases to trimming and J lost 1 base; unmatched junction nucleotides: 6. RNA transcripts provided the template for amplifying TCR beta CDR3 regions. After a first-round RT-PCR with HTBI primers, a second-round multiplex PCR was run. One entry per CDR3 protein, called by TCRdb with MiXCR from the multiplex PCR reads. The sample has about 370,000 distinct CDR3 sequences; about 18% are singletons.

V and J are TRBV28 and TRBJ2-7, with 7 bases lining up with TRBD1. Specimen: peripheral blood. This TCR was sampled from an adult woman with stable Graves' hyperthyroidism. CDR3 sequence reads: CASRRQGQSYEQYF. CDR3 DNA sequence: TGTGCCAGCAGACGACAGGGACAGTCCTACGAGCAGTACTTC.